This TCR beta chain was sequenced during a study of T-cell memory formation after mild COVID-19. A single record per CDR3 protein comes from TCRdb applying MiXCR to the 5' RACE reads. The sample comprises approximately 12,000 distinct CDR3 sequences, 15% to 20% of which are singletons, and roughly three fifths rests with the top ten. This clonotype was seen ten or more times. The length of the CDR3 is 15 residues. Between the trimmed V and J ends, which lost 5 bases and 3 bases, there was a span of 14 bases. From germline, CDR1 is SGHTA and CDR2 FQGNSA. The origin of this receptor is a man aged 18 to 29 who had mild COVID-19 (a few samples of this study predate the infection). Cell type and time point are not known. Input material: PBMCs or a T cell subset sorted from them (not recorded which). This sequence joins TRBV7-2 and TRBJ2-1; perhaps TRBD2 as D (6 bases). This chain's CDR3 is CASSHLPGDYNEQFF. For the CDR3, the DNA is TGTGCCAGCAGCCACCTCCCGGGGGACTACAATGAGCAGTTCTTC.